The present TCR beta chain was sequenced within a study of identical twins (dated by TCRdb to between 2015 and 2016). Some background on the complete study: To test whether fetal clonotypes persist, this study deep-sequenced TCR alpha and beta repertoires from monozygotic twins, from unrelated adults of various ages, and from cord blood. To rule out contamination, replicate twin experiments were performed at different times with different library preparation protocols. Summary of the overall study and its limitations: Fewer insertions were carried by abundant cord blood beta clonotypes; a weaker similar trend was observed in young adult naive repertoires, while no such trend was observed in memory repertoires. Out-of-frame TCR alpha sharing in monozygotic twins was systematically underestimated by recombination models, whereas sharing between unrelated individuals was in agreement with the recombination models. Because the same donors could not be followed over many years, the conclusions depended on cross-sectional statistical analysis. In beta out-of-frame sequences, excess twin sharing was weaker, because having fewer shared sequences lowered the signal-to-noise ratio. Invariant T cells such as MAIT and iNKT could partly confound zero-insertion analyses, though diverse VJ usage argued against this for most clonotypes. Out-of-frame TCR alpha sequences shared between twins showed an excess of low generation-probability sequences compared with coincidental sharing between unrelated individuals.

Every donor was a healthy Caucasian. The twin cohort comprised three pairs of female monozygotic twins, all aged roughly 18 to 30 years. Miltenyi CD45RO+ enrichment and human naive T-cell isolation kits were used to isolate memory (CD45RO+) and naive T cells from PBMC. Libraries were built with 5' RACE. Sequencing was performed on an Illumina HiSeq 2000. Template switching added a universal primer binding site, and the final cDNA carried a unique molecular identifier that allowed TCR cDNA molecules to be counted accurately. Specific primers in the conserved constant-segment region were used to synthesize first-strand cDNA for TCR alpha and beta chains. To control for contamination, each cDNA library was double barcoded with a SMART-Mk sample barcode plus Illumina barcodes. TruSeq adapter sequences along with Illumina sample barcodes were introduced in two successive PCR steps. TCR alpha and beta cDNA libraries were sequenced on the Illumina HiSeq platform with custom primers. Regarding the original processing steps: Unique molecular identifiers were extracted from raw reads with MiGEC, and CDR3 positions were determined with MiXCR. Recombination models were inferred per individual with the repgenHMM and IGoR tools using an EM algorithm. Shared clonotype analysis was performed with the tcR package in R, normalizing sharing by the product of cloneset sizes. To study raw recombination without the effects of thymic and clonal selection, out-of-frame nonproductive sequences were analyzed. The raw public reads went through TCRdb reprocessing: fastp at Q25, MiXCR clone calling, in-frame beta chains kept. Records with the same CDR3 protein are collapsed into one entry carrying the most frequent genes and DNA. It is TCRdb's table, rather than the study itself, that gives the V and J calls and clone size. Recorded for this sample are around 250,000 distinct CDR3 sequences; around 7% of them occurred a single time. Together, the top ten hold 3.6% of the sample.

This clonotype was counted many times. This receptor's antigen is unknown. No base quality information exists; no much larger clone differs at one position. From its cysteine to its phenylalanine, the CDR3 spans 14 amino acids. The read is trimmed to its CDR3 DNA, 42 bases read in frame from base 1. The junction carries 10 bases between V and J, which are trimmed by 6 bases and 0 bases respectively. The germline V gene provides CDR1 MDHEN and CDR2 SYDVKM. These same data were also listed under a study on yellow fever vaccine responses in identical twins. From the second report: The T cell response to vaccination in identical twins was reported by the authors to appear partly convergent and partly personalized. In the study, vaccine-responding T cell clones were precisely tracked in identical twins.

The TCR was taken from a woman younger than 30 in good health. The sequence joins TRBV28 to TRBJ2-3; 6 matching bases give a weak D call of TRBD2. Material: memory (CD45RO+) T cells sorted from blood. The cell subset or site label, read with the paper, signifies: CD45RO+ enriched T cells. The CDR3 reads CASRSSVSTDTQYF. The DNA is TGTGCCAGCAGATCTAGCGTTAGCACAGATACGCAGTATTTT.